Below, 16 T cell receptor beta chains from the same sample are listed, as sequenced in a study of tumor-infiltrating lymphocytes in primary liver carcinoma. Taking roughly 20-32 mg of unsorted bulk tissue, the authors co-extracted RNA and DNA. From 400 to 500 ng total RNA, TCR beta cDNA was generated with a primer in the constant region. Generation of the TCR beta libraries relied on three nested multiplex PCR rounds using slightly modified ARM-PCR. It was with TRBV1-TRBV30 forward primers and a C-beta reverse primer that the first two PCR rounds were run, at around 10 cycles each. A single record per CDR3 protein comes from TCRdb applying MiXCR to the multiplex PCR reads. The sample contains more than 85,000 distinct CDR3 sequences, 82% of which appear only once. Sequenced: liver tumor tissue from sampling region 3. Specified subset: tumor region T3, left-lateral pole. These receptors were obtained from a man aged 35-49 years with primary liver carcinoma and hepatitis B virus infection.

The table lists this clonotype with a count of one. The junction departs from germline at one end; a sequencing error may be responsible. The rearrangement uses TRBV11-1 and TRBJ2-3; the D gene is possibly TRBD2 (6 bases). Germline V gives CDR1 SGHAT, CDR2 FQDESV (reference sequence). This CDR3 spans 13 amino acids. In DNA form, the CDR3 reads TGTGCCAGTAGCTCGGGGGATCGAGATACGCACTATTTT. This codes for CASSSGDRDTHYF.

Points on this clonotype: An end of the junction differs from the germline gene, which may be a read error. The CDR3 DNA reads TGCACCGTTGTACTGTCGTCGCTAGCGGGTAATGAGGAGTTCTTC. Translated: CTVVLSSLAGNEEFF. The V gene is TRBV29-1, the J gene TRBJ2-1; 8 nucleotides match TRBD2. There are 15 residues in the CDR3. CDR1 and CDR2 from the germline V gene are SQVTM and ANQGSEA.

A remark on this clonotype: The junction shows a germline mismatch at one end, possibly a read error. The J gene is TRBJ1-6, the V gene TRBV12-3 or TRBV12-4; tentative D call: TRBD1 (5 bases). The CDR3 spans 14 residues. The CDR3 coding sequence is TGTGCCAGCAGCTCCGGGACTGGGGATTCACCGCTCCAATTT. Encoded protein: CASSSGTGDSPLQF.

In regard to this clonotype: This could be a read error, since a much larger clone is one nucleotide away. V usage is TRBV24-1 and J usage is TRBJ2-1, with 9 bases lining up with TRBD2. The CDR3 consists of 16 residues. Per germline, CDR1 KGHDR and CDR2 SFDVKD. DNA for the CDR3: TGTACCACCAGTGACGTTAGCGGGAGCTCCTACAATGAGCAGTTCTTC. Translating it yields CTTSDVSGSSYNEQFF.

For this clonotype: The CDR3 does not end in the conserved phenylalanine or tryptophan, so this is likely a read error. The V call is TRBV11-3, the J call TRBJ2-1; D is uncertain. In germline, CDR1 is SGHNT, CDR2 YENEEA. CDR3 length: 12 residues. The CDR3 sequence is CACSFNANEQFL. The CDR3 DNA follows: TGTGCCTGCAGCTTTAATGCCAATGAACAGTTCTTA.

The rearrangement links TRBV12-3 or TRBV12-4 to TRBJ1-2, with D possibly TRBD1 on 5 matching bases. The CDR3 loop spans 14 amino acids. Trimming removed 6 bases at V and 3 bases at J, with 14 bases between. CDR3 region: CASRCRGVDYGYTF. CDR3 coding DNA: TGTGCCAGCAGATGTCGGGGCGTGGACTATGGCTACACCTTC.

Comment on this clonotype: A much larger clone differs from this one at a single base, so this may be a read error. The chain recombines TRBV28 with TRBJ2-7, with D hard to call. The ends were cut back, 4 bases at V and 2 bases at J, with 6 bases in the middle. Germline-derived CDR1 and CDR2 are MDHEN and SYDVKM. CDR3 length: 12 residues. The CDR3 DNA is TGTGCCAGCAGTTGGTGGCCCTACGAGCAGTACTTC. Protein product: CASSWWPYEQYF.

The genes are TRBV11-1 and TRBJ2-1, with D uncertain. The germline V gene encodes CDR1 SGHAT and CDR2 FQDESV (reference sequence). The CDR3 is 13 amino acids. Trimming stripped 6 bases from V and 8 bases from J, with 14 bases between. The CDR3 reads CASRRLVGDEQFF. CDR3 bases: TGTGCCAGCAGGCGACTGGTTGGGGATGAGCAGTTCTTC.

This sequence joins TRBV5-1 and TRBJ2-2; no reliable D call. Germline assignment: CDR1 SGHRS and CDR2 YFSETQ. V dropped 2 bases and J dropped 4 bases, with 9 bases sitting between them. CDR3 size: 14 residues. CDR3 nucleotide sequence: TGCGCCAGCAGCTTTAGGGCGGTCACCGGGGAGCTGTTTTTT. Residues: CASSFRAVTGELFF.

In regard to this clonotype: The junction and the germline gene differ at one end; a read error may be behind it. The chain uses TRBV5-1 and TRBJ2-1, with 9 positions matching TRBD2. Germline V gene data show CDR1 as SGHRS and CDR2 as YFSETQ. The CDR3 contains 13 residues. The CDR3 protein is CASSSTGLAGQFF. The CDR3 bases are TGTGCCAGCAGCTCGACGGGACTAGCTGGGCAGTTCTTC.

In the case of this clonotype: One end of the junction varies from germline; a read error may be responsible. V is TRBV29-1 and J is TRBJ1-1, with 7 bases fitting TRBD1. The CDR3 has 11 residues. The germline V gene has CDR1 SQVTM and CDR2 ANQGSEA. This CDR3 reads CSPYRGTEAFF. The DNA of the CDR3 is TGTAGCCCCTACAGGGGCACTGAAGCTTTCTTT.

Comment on this clonotype: The junction departs from germline at one end; a sequencing error may be responsible. The chain employs TRBV11-2 and TRBJ2-7; D uncertain. Germline CDR1 is SGHAT and CDR2 is FQNNGV. The CDR3 loop spans 12 amino acids. The CDR3 is CASSPGGCEQYF. The CDR3 bases are TGTGCCAGCAGTCCCGGTGGCTGCGAGCAATACTTC.

Worth noting for this clonotype: Germline and junction disagree at one end, which may indicate a read error. The gene calls are TRBV4-3 and TRBJ2-1; TRBD1 aligns across 10 bases. Germline V gene sequence: CDR1 LGHNA, CDR2 YSLEER. The CDR3 loop spans 20 amino acids. In DNA, the CDR3 is TGCGCCAGCAGCCAAACGCCCGGGACAGGGGAATTTGTCCCCTACAATAAGCAATTCTTC. Translation: CASSQTPGTGEFVPYNKQFF.

This clonotype was detected ten times or more. The chain is built from TRBV7-9 and TRBJ1-2; maybe TRBD1 (5 bases). This CDR3 spans 14 amino acids. V lost 5 bases to trimming and J lost 8 bases, with 18 bases between them. Germline V gene sequence: CDR1 SEHNR, CDR2 FQNEAQ (reference sequence). CDR3 region: CASSTSGGELGYTF. In DNA form, the CDR3 reads TGTGCCAGCAGCACATCTGGGGGAGAGCTGGGCTACACCTTC.

To note about this clonotype: The junction shows a germline mismatch at one end, possibly a read error. The chain carries TRBV5-6 and TRBJ2-7, with D perhaps TRBD2 (6 bases). The CDR3 length is 16 residues. Per germline, CDR1 SGHDT and CDR2 YYEEEE. The CDR3 reads CVSSLSGVANTYEQYF. The CDR3 DNA reads TGTGTCAGCAGCTTGTCGGGGGTAGCTAACACCTACGAGCAGTACTTC. The full variable domain, its missing parts supplied by reference TRBV5-6 and TRBJ2-7, is DAGVTQSPTHLIKTRGQQVTLRCSPKSGHDTVSWYQQALGQGPQFIFQYYEEEERQRGNFPDRFSGHQFPNYSSELNVNALLLGDSALYLCVSSLSGVANTYEQYFGPGTRLTVT.

This clonotype has more than one count but fewer than ten. This may come from a read error, since a much larger clone is one base off. The V call is TRBV25-1, the J call TRBJ1-6; D is possibly TRBD1 (6 bases). The CDR3 runs to 13 residues. In germline, CDR1 is MGHDK, CDR2 SYGVNS. CDR3 sequence: CTSSGQPNSPLHF. The CDR3 coding sequence is TGTACCAGCAGTGGACAGCCTAATTCACCCCTCCACTTT.